This T cell receptor beta chain was identified during a study of T cell responses to AZD1222 COVID-19 vaccine. Study-wide results and limits: There were mostly white British donors and more females than males, and clonal diversity was possibly underestimated.

Data came from immunoSEQ multiplex PCR; TCRdb stores just in-frame clones and leaves some out. Here the sample spans 85,000 to 120,000 clones, about 90% being singletons. As regards this clone: Its specificity is unknown.

Second-dose timings of about 4 or about 12 weeks were pooled. Per the germline V gene, CDR1 is MNHEY and CDR2 is SMNVEV (reference sequence). V dropped 4 bases and J dropped 10 bases, with 19 bases sitting between them. The CDR3 loop spans 14 amino acids. This chain links TRBV27 with TRBJ1-1; the D gene is possibly TRBD1 (6 bases). This TCR came from an adult who received the AZD1222 COVID-19 vaccine. The material was peripheral blood, obtained 28 days after the second AZD1222 dose. The CDR3 DNA is TGTGCCAGCAGTTCGACAGGCTTCGAAAGGGGAGCTTTCTTT. Its protein is CASSSTGFERGAFF.